Sequencing of this TCR beta chain was carried out in a study of T cell changes during pregnancy in multiple sclerosis. Germline assignment: CDR1 LNHDA and CDR2 SQIVND (reference sequence). CDR3 length equals 15 residues. V gave up 1 base and J gave up 0 bases, with 6 bases separating them. Generated by immunoSEQ multiplex PCR, the TCRdb table keeps only in-frame clones and is missing some. Found here are 55,000 to 70,000 clones, about 88% of them singletons; the top ten hold roughly 2.5%. This clone appeared once. Sample: peripheral blood, taken in the first trimester of pregnancy. This clonotype originated in a female donor with multiple sclerosis, enrolled in a pregnancy study. This chain connects TRBV19 to TRBJ1-4; D unclear. The CDR3 spells CASSIVSATNEKLFF. CDR3 in DNA: TGTGCCAGTAGTATAGTGAGTGCAACTAATGAAAAACTGTTTTTT. The entire variable domain, with the rest obtained from reference TRBV19 and TRBJ1-4, is as follows: DGGITQSPKYLFRKEGQNVTLSCEQNLNHDAMYWYRQDPGQGLRLIYYSQIVNDFQKGDIAEGYSVSREKKESFPLTVTSAQKNPTAFYLCASSIVSATNEKLFFGSGTQLSVL.